The T cell receptor beta chain under discussion was sequenced for a study of cytomegalovirus exposure and HLA in healthy donors. V was pared by 4 bases and J by 7 bases, with 4 bases of the junction left unmatched. The CDR3 spans 14 residues. Germline CDR1 SGHTA, CDR2 FQGTGA. It was with 60 Vbeta and 13 Jbeta primers that the PCR ran. The protocol was immunoSEQ multiplex PCR, while the TCRdb copy is restricted to in-frame clones and leaves out a portion. The sample has about 180,000 clones, approximately 84% seen once. Sequences were obtained from PBMCs. This clonotype was sampled from a girl aged 5-17 years in good health and CMV-seropositive. This chain links TRBV7-3 with TRBJ1-6; 7 bases match TRBD1. CDR3 DNA: TGTGCCAGCAGCTCACAGGGGTGGAATTCACCCCTCCACTTT. Amino acids: CASSSQGWNSPLHF.